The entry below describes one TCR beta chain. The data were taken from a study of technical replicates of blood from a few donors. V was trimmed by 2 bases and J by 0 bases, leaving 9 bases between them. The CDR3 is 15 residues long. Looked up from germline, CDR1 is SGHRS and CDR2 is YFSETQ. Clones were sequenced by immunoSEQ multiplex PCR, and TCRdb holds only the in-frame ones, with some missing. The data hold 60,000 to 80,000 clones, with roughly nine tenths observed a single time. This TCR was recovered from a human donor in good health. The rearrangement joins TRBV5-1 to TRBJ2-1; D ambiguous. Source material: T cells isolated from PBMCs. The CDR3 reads CASSFGRSSYNEQFF. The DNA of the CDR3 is TGCGCCAGCAGCTTTGGAAGGAGCTCCTACAATGAGCAGTTCTTC.